What follows describes a single T cell receptor (beta chain). Its antigen is unknown. UMI-labeled 5' RACE TRB cDNA libraries were prepared from the cells. Reprocessing the 5' RACE reads, TCRdb reports a single entry for every CDR3 protein and omits DNA. The listing records around 120,000 distinct CDR3 sequences. Germline V gene data show CDR1 as SEHNR and CDR2 as FQNEAQ (reference sequence). This CDR3 spans 16 amino acids. The data derive from a study of CXCR3-negative and CXCR3-positive naive CD8 T cells. By phenotype, naive CD8+ T cells were CD45RO-CCR7+CD27+CD95-. Study findings and constraints: Relative to CXCR3-negative naive cells, CXCR3-positive naive cells had more hydrophobic TRB CDR3s.

The source is a human donor in good health. Some clones in this sample may be carry-over from other donors' samples. This rearrangement joins TRBV7-9 to TRBJ2-1. Material for sequencing was naive CXCR3+ CD8+ T cells from blood. Subset meaning: CD45RO-CCR7+CD27+CD95- naive CD8+ T cells expressing CXCR3 (TNR3+). CDR3 sequence: CASSSVGGSSYNEQFF.